The 23 T cell receptor beta chains given below trace back to one sample, sequenced in a study of blood T cell repertoires in COVID-19. The table came from immunoSEQ multiplex PCR; TCRdb's copy has only in-frame clones and leaves some out. The sample has 97,000 or so clones, around nine tenths seen once; the top ten hold around 2%. Sequenced: peripheral blood. These receptors originate from a man aged 45-65 years with active COVID-19.

The rearrangement uses TRBV5-1 and TRBJ1-2, with 8 bases fitting TRBD1. V dropped 3 bases and J dropped 6; count of bases not matched to a gene: 10. The CDR3 runs 15 residues. The germline V gene has CDR1 SGHRS and CDR2 YFSETQ. In DNA form, the CDR3 reads TGCGCCAGCAGCTCTCAGGGGGCTGGGGGCAATGGCTACACCTTC. This gives the protein CASSSQGAGGNGYTF.

This clone was detected once. V gene TRBV7-9 combines with J gene TRBJ1-5; D is ambiguous. The germline gives CDR1 SEHNR, CDR2 FQNEAQ (reference sequence). V was pared by 4 bases and J by 0 bases, with 13 bases between. The CDR3 length is 16 residues. The CDR3 spells CASSSSGPYSNQPQHF. The CDR3 region has the DNA TGTGCCAGCAGCTCTTCAGGCCCTTATAGCAATCAGCCCCAGCATTTT. The whole variable domain, remainder taken from reference TRBV7-9 and TRBJ1-5, is DTGVSQNPRHKITKRGQNVTFRCDPISEHNRLYWYRQTLGQGPEFLTYFQNEAQLEKSRLLSDRFSAERPKGSFSTLEIQRTEQGDSAMYLCASSSSGPYSNQPQHFGDGTRLSIL.

The sample holds one count of this clone. This chain joins TRBV6-5 and TRBJ1-3, with D hard to call. This CDR3 region has 12 residues. Trimming pared 7 bases from V and 0 bases from J, leaving 4 bases between. Per germline, CDR1 MNHEY and CDR2 SVGAGI. CDR3 loop: CASTNSGNTIYF. Written as DNA, the CDR3 is TGTGCCAGCACTAACTCTGGAAACACCATATATTTT.

The rearrangement joins TRBV7-9 to TRBJ1-3; tentative D call: TRBD1 (6 bases). Per germline, CDR1 SEHNR and CDR2 FQNEAQ (reference sequence). The CDR3 is 16 amino acids. With 5 bases removed from V and 0 bases from J, the gap between germline ends came to 14 bases. The CDR3 coding sequence is TGTGCCAGCAGCGCGAACAGGGCAAACTCTGGAAACACCATATATTTT. Amino acids: CASSANRANSGNTIYF.

The V gene is TRBV18, the J gene TRBJ2-3; D possibly corresponds to TRBD2 (6 bases). V lost 0 bases to trimming and J lost 3 bases, with 7 bases between them. CDR1 KGHSH and CDR2 LQKENI come from the germline V gene. This CDR3 spans 14 amino acids. The CDR3 DNA is TGTGCCAGCTCACCACCGGCGGGGACAGATACGCAGTATTTT. Its protein is CASSPPAGTDTQYF. The whole variable domain, filled in from reference TRBV18 and TRBJ2-3, reads NAGVMQNPRHLVRRRGQEARLRCSPMKGHSHVYWYRQLPEEGLKFMVYLQKENIIDESGMPKERFSAEFPKEGPSILRIQQVVRGDSAAYFCASSPPAGTDTQYFGPGTRLTVL.

V and J are TRBV19 and TRBJ2-3; D is unresolved. There are 13 residues in the CDR3. In germline, CDR1 is LNHDA, CDR2 SQIVND (reference sequence). V lost 3 bases and J 2 bases, leaving 6 bases between the germline ends. CDR3 DNA: TGTGCCAGTAGTATCCTAGTCACAGATACGCAGTATTTT. Residues: CASSILVTDTQYF.

The chain combines TRBV5-1 with TRBJ2-1; 7 positions match TRBD1. Germline V gives CDR1 SGHRS, CDR2 YFSETQ. Germline trimming cut 7 bases from V and 8 bases from J; bases unmatched to any gene: 12. The CDR3 extends over 14 amino acids. In DNA form, the CDR3 reads TGCGCCAGCCGACCATCCTACAGGGGCGATGAGCAGTTCTTC. Translation: CASRPSYRGDEQFF.

The rearrangement uses TRBV3-1 (or the pseudogene TRBV3-2) and TRBJ1-2; TRBD1 agrees at 7 bases. Trimming cost V 5 bases and J 4 bases; bases outside gene matches: 7. Germline V gene data show CDR1 as LGHDT and CDR2 as YNNKEL (reference sequence). This CDR3 has 14 amino acids. The CDR3 loop reads CASSRTGLGYGYTF. For the CDR3, the DNA is TGTGCCAGCAGCAGGACAGGCCTTGGCTATGGCTACACCTTC.

The chain recombines TRBV7-6 with TRBJ2-7; TRBD2 might be the D (6 bases). This CDR3 is 16 amino acids long. V dropped 5 bases and J dropped 7 bases, with 24 bases sitting between them. The germline gives CDR1 SGHVS, CDR2 FNYEAQ. The CDR3 here is CASSPQGLLGEREQYF. The CDR3 DNA reads TGTGCCAGCAGCCCCCAGGGACTCCTCGGGGAAAGGGAGCAGTACTTC.

The chain combines TRBV5-1 with TRBJ2-1; D uncertain. V was trimmed by 2 bases and J by 6 bases, leaving 6 bases between them. The CDR3 spans 12 residues. The germline gives CDR1 SGHRS, CDR2 YFSETQ. This chain's CDR3 is CASSFGSNEQFF. The CDR3 DNA follows: TGCGCCAGCAGCTTTGGCAGCAATGAGCAGTTCTTC. The whole variable domain, filled in from reference TRBV5-1 and TRBJ2-1, reads KAGVTQTPRYLIKTRGQQVTLSCSPISGHRSVSWYQQTPGQGLQFLFEYFSETQRNKGNFPGRFSGRQFSNSRSEMNVSTLELGDSALYLCASSFGSNEQFFGPGTRLTVL.

The rearrangement joins TRBV4-3 to TRBJ1-4; no firm D call. The V gene's germline CDR1 is LGHNA and CDR2 YSLEER. CDR3 length: 17 residues. The V end lost 0 bases, the J end lost 3 bases, and 14 bases lay between the germline ends. The CDR3 here is CASSQDIPGSANEKLFF. CDR3 nucleotide sequence: TGCGCCAGCAGCCAAGACATACCTGGTTCAGCTAATGAAAAACTGTTTTTT.

The gene calls are TRBV5-1 and TRBJ1-6; the D gene is possibly TRBD1 (6 bases). CDR1 is SGHRS and CDR2 is YFSETQ in the germline V gene. This CDR3 has 16 amino acids. The ends were cut back, 2 bases at V and 6 bases at J, with 15 bases in the middle. CDR3 sequence reads: CASSFGGASANSPLHF. The CDR3 DNA is TGCGCCAGCAGCTTTGGGGGGGCGAGTGCTAATTCACCCCTCCACTTT. The full variable domain, its missing parts supplied by reference TRBV5-1 and TRBJ1-6, is KAGVTQTPRYLIKTRGQQVTLSCSPISGHRSVSWYQQTPGQGLQFLFEYFSETQRNKGNFPGRFSGRQFSNSRSEMNVSTLELGDSALYLCASSFGGASANSPLHFGNGTRLTVT.

The chain is built from TRBV6-5 and TRBJ1-6; the match to TRBD1 covers 8 bases. Germline loops: CDR1 MNHEY, CDR2 SVGAGI. CDR3 length: 14 residues. V trimming: 5 bases; J trimming: 10 bases; junction bases outside the gene matches: 7. This CDR3 is CASSRTGIESPLHF. The CDR3 region has the DNA TGTGCCAGCAGTCGGACAGGGATAGAGTCACCCCTCCACTTT.

The CDR3 DNA reads as TGTGCCATCAGTATAGGGGCCGACCCAGGGGAGACCCAGTACTTC. Protein sequence: CAISIGADPGETQYF. This chain links TRBV10-3 with TRBJ2-5; D perhaps matches TRBD1 (5 bases). Germline V gene sequence: CDR1 ENHRY, CDR2 SYGVKD. This CDR3 has 15 residues. V lost 5 bases and J lost 5, with 18 bases in between.

The J gene is TRBJ2-5, the V gene TRBV18, with D possibly being TRBD2 (5 bases). CDR3 length equals 14 residues. V dropped 3 bases and J dropped 1 base, with 9 bases sitting between them. Looked up from germline, CDR1 is KGHSH and CDR2 is LQKENI. The CDR3, as DNA: TGTGCCAGCTCACCCCTGGACTCCCAAGAGACCCAGTACTTC. Protein sequence: CASSPLDSQETQYF.

The chain recombines TRBV2 with TRBJ2-7; 10 positions agree with TRBD1. Germline V gene lookup returns CDR1 SNHLY and CDR2 FYNNEI. Trimming removed 5 bases from V and 6 bases from J; junction bases left unmatched: 10. The CDR3 is made up of 15 amino acids. CDR3 nucleotides: TGTGCCAGCAGTATCCCCGGGACAGGGGTTACCGAGCAGTACTTC. Translation gives CASSIPGTGVTEQYF.

This sequence joins TRBV19 and TRBJ2-2; tentative D call: TRBD2 (5 bases). V lost 6 bases, J lost 6 bases, and 8 bases lay in between. This CDR3 has 12 amino acids. Germline lookup yields CDR1 LNHDA and CDR2 SQIVND (reference sequence). The DNA of the CDR3 is TGTGCCAGTAGAATCGGGGCCGGGGAGCTGTTTTTT. Residues: CASRIGAGELFF.

This chain connects TRBV2 to TRBJ2-2; 7 nucleotides align to TRBD2. The germline gives CDR1 SNHLY, CDR2 FYNNEI. The CDR3 loop spans 16 amino acids. V lost 6 bases and J lost 1; bases outside the gene matches: 8. CDR3 residues: CASRREPALNTGELFF. CDR3 coding DNA: TGTGCCAGCAGGCGGGAGCCGGCCTTGAACACCGGGGAGCTGTTTTTT.

The V and J genes are TRBV7-2 and TRBJ1-2, with 7 bases fitting TRBD1. Germline CDR1 reads SGHTA; CDR2 reads FQGNSA. This CDR3 is 13 amino acids long. The junction had 7 bases not matched to a gene; V was cut back by 5 bases and J by 7 bases. The CDR3 DNA reads TGTGCCAGCAGCCTTGACAGGGTTGGTGGCTACACCTTC. It is translated as CASSLDRVGGYTF.

This rearrangement joins TRBV19 to TRBJ2-5; the D is unclear. CDR1 and CDR2 from the germline V gene are LNHDA and SQIVND (reference sequence). The CDR3 length is 13 residues. Trimming took 4 bases from V and 4 from J, leaving 10 bases between them. The CDR3 reads CASSRLHGETQYF. CDR3 DNA: TGTGCCAGTAGTAGATTACATGGAGAGACCCAGTACTTC.

The CDR3 DNA reads as TGTGCCAGCAGTCTCGGGAAGTACAATGAGCAGTTCTTC. Its translation: CASSLGKYNEQFF. The J gene is TRBJ2-1, the V gene TRBV12-3 or TRBV12-4, with D possibly being TRBD2 (5 bases). The CDR3 totals 13 residues. Deletions cut 5 bases from V and 4 bases from J, with 9 bases between.

This clone was seen repeatedly, ten times or more. V and J are TRBV14 and TRBJ1-3; D not resolved. This CDR3 has 18 amino acids. The germline V and J ends were trimmed by 1 base and 0 bases, with 16 bases remaining between them. The germline V gene has CDR1 SGHDN and CDR2 FVKESK. CDR3 bases: TGTGCCAGCAGCCAAGGGGGAGCGATGGGATCCTCTGGAAACACCATATATTTT. It translates to CASSQGGAMGSSGNTIYF.

The V gene is TRBV2, the J gene TRBJ2-5, with 7 bases matching TRBD2. The CDR3 spans 13 residues. Per germline, CDR1 SNHLY and CDR2 FYNNEI. The V segment lost 9 bases and the J segment 5 bases; nucleotides outside the gene matches: 9. CDR3 sequence (DNA): TGTGCCAGTAAAGGGGAGGGTGCGGAGACCCAGTACTTC. The encoded protein is CASKGEGAETQYF. Supplemented by reference TRBV2 and TRBJ2-5, the full variable domain reads EPEVTQTPSHQVTQMGQEVILRCVPISNHLYFYWYRQILGQKVEFLVSFYNNEISEKSEIFDDQFSVERPDGSNFTLKIRSTKLEDSAMYFCASKGEGAETQYFGPGTRLLVL.